The 20 T cell receptor beta chains listed next were all sequenced from one sample in a study of PD-1 blockade in classical Hodgkin lymphoma. The patients all showed relapse after autologous stem cell transplantation, while their brentuximab vedotin exposure varied. Thawed PBMCs supplied CD8+ T cells via magnetic negative selection. Sequenced by immunoSEQ multiplex PCR; TCRdb stores in-frame clones only, minus some. The data show about 8,200 clones, roughly 86% seen once. Sequenced here: CD8+ T cells from blood, sampled at baseline. All receptors derive from a human donor with classical Hodgkin lymphoma.

The rearrangement uses TRBV7-9 and TRBJ1-6; D unclear. Germline V CDR1 and CDR2: SEHNR, FQNEAQ (reference sequence). The length of the CDR3 is 11 residues. With 6 bases removed from V and 7 bases from J, the gap between germline ends came to 4 bases. DNA of the CDR3: TGTGCCAGCAGTCGAAATTCACCCCTCCACTTT. This gives the protein CASSRNSPLHF.

The chain uses TRBV5-4 and TRBJ2-5, with 11 bases matching TRBD1. The junction had 7 bases not matched to a gene; V was cut back by 1 base and J by 5 bases. Germline CDR1 is SGHNT and CDR2 is YYREEE (reference sequence). The CDR3 runs 16 residues. The CDR3 coding sequence is TGTGCCAGCAGCTTGCGGGGGACAGGGGGTCTGGAGACCCAGTACTTC. Translating it yields CASSLRGTGGLETQYF.

The J gene is TRBJ2-5, the V gene TRBV28, with a possible D match to TRBD2 (7 bases). Trimming took 7 bases from V and 2 from J, leaving 20 bases between them. This CDR3 comprises 16 residues. Germline CDR1 reads MDHEN; CDR2 reads SYDVKM. CDR3 bases: TGTGCCAGCACCGAGGGGGTGAAGCGGGGTCAAGAGACCCAGTACTTC. It translates to CASTEGVKRGQETQYF.

The chain carries TRBV6-6 and TRBJ2-5, with TRBD2 matching 12 bases. This CDR3 contains 16 residues. Per the germline V gene, CDR1 is MNHNY and CDR2 is SVGAGI (reference sequence). V shed 6 bases and J 3 bases; nucleotides not matched to a gene: 8. CDR3 loop: CASSYTSGGSKETQYF. CDR3 coding DNA: TGTGCCAGCAGCTATACTAGCGGGGGGTCAAAAGAGACCCAGTACTTC.

J is TRBJ2-1 and V is TRBV7-2; D not certain. The germline V gene has CDR1 SGHTA and CDR2 FQGNSA. V was cut by 0 bases and J by 6 bases, with 9 bases left in between. This CDR3 comprises 14 residues. CDR3 residues: CASSLARPGNEQFF. The CDR3 nucleotides read TGTGCCAGCAGCTTAGCGCGCCCCGGCAATGAGCAGTTCTTC.

The V call is TRBV13, the J call TRBJ2-2, with D possibly being TRBD1 (5 bases). Germline-derived CDR1 and CDR2 are PRHDT and FYEKMQ (reference sequence). The CDR3 is 15 residues long. V lost 5 bases to trimming and J lost 0 bases, with 10 bases between them. CDR3 protein: CASSPTVSNTGELFF. For the CDR3, the DNA is TGTGCCAGCAGCCCGACAGTCTCGAACACCGGGGAGCTGTTTTTT.

The V call is TRBV7-2, the J call TRBJ1-2; D gene uncertain. From germline, CDR1 is SGHTA and CDR2 FQGNSA. Trimming cost V 1 base and J 0 bases, with 15 bases left between them. The CDR3 is 17 residues long. CDR3 in amino acids: CASSLDGWDIPNYGYTF. For the CDR3, the DNA is TGTGCCAGCAGCTTAGACGGGTGGGATATTCCTAACTATGGCTACACCTTC.

The gene calls are TRBV9 and TRBJ2-1; 12 bases fit TRBD2. This CDR3 spans 15 amino acids. The V and J ends lost 4 bases and 8 bases, in that order; junction bases with no gene match: 7. Germline values: CDR1 SGDLS, CDR2 YYNGEE. CDR3 sequence: CASSLTSGSLDEQFF. CDR3 DNA: TGTGCCAGCAGCCTGACTAGCGGGAGTTTGGATGAGCAGTTCTTC.

This rearrangement joins TRBV10-3 to TRBJ2-2; 7 nucleotides agree with TRBD1. J was trimmed by 2 bases and V by 7 bases; bases with no gene match: 4. The CDR3 covers 14 residues. CDR1 and CDR2 (germline): ENHRY, SYGVKD. The CDR3 protein is CAITRTGNTGELFF. The CDR3 coding sequence is TGTGCCATCACTCGGACAGGAAACACCGGGGAGCTGTTTTTT.

A single count supports this clone. The chain combines TRBV27 with TRBJ2-1; no clear D. This CDR3 comprises 15 residues. V was cut by 2 bases and J by 1 base, with 9 bases left in between. Germline CDR1 MNHEY, CDR2 SMNVEV (reference sequence). The CDR3 loop is CASSLVPRSYNEQFF. DNA for the CDR3: TGTGCCAGCAGTTTAGTCCCTAGATCCTACAATGAGCAGTTCTTC.

V is TRBV27 and J is TRBJ1-5; the match to TRBD1 covers 9 bases. With V trimmed by 6 bases and J by 1 base, 4 bases remained unmatched. This CDR3 comprises 15 residues. Germline V gives CDR1 MNHEY, CDR2 SMNVEV (reference sequence). The CDR3 DNA is TGTGCCAGCAGACCGGGACAGGGAAGCAATCAGCCCCAGCATTTT. As protein: CASRPGQGSNQPQHF.

V is TRBV5-5 and J is TRBJ2-1, with TRBD2 identical over 8 bases. Trimming cost V 4 bases and J 3 bases; bases outside gene matches: 6. CDR3 size: 15 residues. The germline V gene has CDR1 SGHKS and CDR2 YYEKEE (reference sequence). The CDR3 DNA reads TGTGCCAGCAGCACCCGGGAGGGAGACTACAATGAGCAGTTCTTC. Amino acid sequence: CASSTREGDYNEQFF.

V is TRBV19 and J is TRBJ2-3; D is perhaps TRBD2 (6 bases). Germline-derived CDR1 and CDR2 are LNHDA and SQIVND (reference sequence). Deletions cut 6 bases from V and 2 bases from J, with 15 bases between. The CDR3 is 15 amino acids. The CDR3 reads CASSIRRDFTDTQYF. The CDR3, as DNA: TGTGCCAGTAGCATTCGCCGGGACTTCACAGATACGCAGTATTTT.

The chain uses TRBV27 and TRBJ2-3; no reliable D call. V shed 5 bases and J shed 5 bases, with 5 bases lying between them. The CDR3 loop spans 11 amino acids. Germline CDR1 MNHEY, CDR2 SMNVEV (reference sequence). This CDR3 is CASSLGDTQYF. DNA for the CDR3: TGTGCCAGCAGTCTTGGAGATACGCAGTATTTT.

V usage is TRBV27 and J usage is TRBJ2-7, with TRBD1 as a possible D gene (5 bases). Trimming removed 7 bases from V and 0 bases from J, with 7 bases in between. CDR1 is MNHEY and CDR2 is SMNVEV in the germline V gene (reference sequence). The CDR3 spans 12 residues. In nucleotides, the CDR3 is TGTGCCAGCACCAGGGACTCCTACGAGCAGTACTTC. Its translation: CASTRDSYEQYF.

This clone was seen a single time. The CDR3 nucleotides read TGTGCCAGTAGTAAATGGACAGGAGCAAATAATTCACCCCTCCACTTT. This codes for CASSKWTGANNSPLHF. This chain links TRBV19 with TRBJ1-6, with TRBD1 identical over 7 bases. The CDR3 sequence is 16 residues long. Germline V gene lookup returns CDR1 LNHDA and CDR2 SQIVND (reference sequence). Trimming at V came to 4 bases and at J to 5 bases, leaving 8 bases not matched to a gene. Filled out from reference TRBV19 and TRBJ1-6, the complete variable domain reads DGGITQSPKYLFRKEGQNVTLSCEQNLNHDAMYWYRQDPGQGLRLIYYSQIVNDFQKGDIAEGYSVSREKKESFPLTVTSAQKNPTAFYLCASSKWTGANNSPLHFGNGTRLTVT.

The chain carries TRBV5-1 and TRBJ1-1; 8 nucleotides align to TRBD1. Germline CDR1 reads SGHRS; CDR2 reads YFSETQ. The CDR3 has 13 amino acids. The ends lost 2 bases at V and 8 bases at J; junction bases unmatched: 5. CDR3 nucleotide sequence: TGCGCCAGCAGCTTCTACCGGGACAGGGAAGCTTTCTTT. It codes for CASSFYRDREAFF.

The chain couples TRBV10-2 to TRBJ2-7; D might be TRBD2 (5 bases). Germline loops: CDR1 WSHSY, CDR2 SAAADI. V was clipped by 3 bases and J by 2 bases, with 8 bases between them. CDR3 length: 13 amino acids. The CDR3 nucleotides read TGCGCCAGCAGTGATCGGGGAGCCTACGAGCAGTACTTC. It codes for CASSDRGAYEQYF.

The V call is TRBV29-1, the J call TRBJ2-5; maybe TRBD1 (5 bases). V lost 7 bases to trimming and J lost 1 base, with 10 bases between them. The germline CDR1 and CDR2 sequences are SQVTM and ANQGSEA. The CDR3 loop spans 12 amino acids. The CDR3, as DNA: TGCAGCGCTTCGACAGCCCAAGAGACCCAGTACTTC. Translating gives CSASTAQETQYF.

The chain carries TRBV10-3 and TRBJ2-5; D possibly corresponds to TRBD2 (6 bases). V lost 2 bases to trimming and J lost 5 bases, with 18 bases between them. The germline CDR1 and CDR2 sequences are ENHRY and SYGVKD. The CDR3 length is 16 residues. The CDR3 region is CAISEPSRGSGETQYF. The DNA of the CDR3 is TGTGCCATCAGTGAGCCGTCCCGGGGGTCGGGGGAGACCCAGTACTTC.